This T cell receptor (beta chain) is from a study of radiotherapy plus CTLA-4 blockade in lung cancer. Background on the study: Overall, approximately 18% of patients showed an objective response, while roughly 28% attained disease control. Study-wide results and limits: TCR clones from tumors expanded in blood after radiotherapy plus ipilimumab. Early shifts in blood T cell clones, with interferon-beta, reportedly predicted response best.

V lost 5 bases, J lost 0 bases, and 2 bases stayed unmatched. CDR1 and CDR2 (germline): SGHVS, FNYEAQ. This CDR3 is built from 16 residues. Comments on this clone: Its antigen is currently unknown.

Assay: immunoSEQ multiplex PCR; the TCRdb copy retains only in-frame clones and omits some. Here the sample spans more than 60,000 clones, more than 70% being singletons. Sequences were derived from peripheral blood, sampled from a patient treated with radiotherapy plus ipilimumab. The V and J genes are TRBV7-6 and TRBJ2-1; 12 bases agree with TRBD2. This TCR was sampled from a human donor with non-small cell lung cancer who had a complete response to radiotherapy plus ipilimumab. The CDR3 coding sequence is TGTGCCAGCAGCCCGACTAGCGGGAGCTCCTACAATGAGCAGTTCTTC. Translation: CASSPTSGSSYNEQFF. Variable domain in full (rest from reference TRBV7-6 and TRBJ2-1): GAGVSQSPRYKVTKRGQDVALRCDPISGHVSLYWYRQALGQGPEFLTYFNYEAQQDKSGLPNDRFSAERPEGSISTLTIQRTEQRDSAMYRCASSPTSGSSYNEQFFGPGTRLTVL.